This T cell receptor (beta chain) was retrieved from a study of blood T cell repertoires in COVID-19 (dated by TCRdb to about 2020). About the study as a whole: Samples covering the acute and convalescent phases of COVID-19 were provided by collaborators in the United States, Italy and Spain. Samples came from the ongoing ImmuneRACE study (first 160 participants) plus 1,254 subjects from 6 global collaborators. Where available, HLA class I and class II types were taken from metadata supplied by the sample provider and were not determined by assay-based typing. The material from the prospective study consisted of cDNA or gDNA derived from T cells, B-cell-depleted T cells, or PBMCs. The dataset comprised deeply sampled blood TCRbeta repertoires from subjects exposed to, actively infected with, or recovered from COVID-19. A de-identified subject ID, COVID-19 status, age in years and sex were almost always included in the sample metadata. The repertoires were released in a freely available public database intended as a resource for research on the immune response to SARS-CoV-2. On the study overall, not on this receptor specifically: The quantity of clinical and demographic metadata differed by source and by participant and was supplied without curation.

Participants in the prospective study were aged roughly 18 to 89 years, lived in 20 to 25 United States geographic areas, and enrolled through a virtual design. In the prospective study, participants were assigned to cohorts based on the clinical history participants reported in a screening survey and a study questionnaire. Exposed participants had been in contact with someone with a PCR-confirmed or clinician-diagnosed COVID-19 case within 2 weeks of study entry. Each participant in the prospective study had whole blood, serum and a nasopharyngeal or oropharyngeal swab collected by mobile phlebotomists. Prospective study participants could optionally give additional blood draws and questionnaires over an approximately 2-month period. Blood samples from the prospective study were shipped frozen or at room temperature prior to DNA extraction. TCRbeta CDR3 regions were amplified from genomic DNA by means of the immunoSEQ Assay, a bias-controlled multiplex PCR. In the paper's pipeline: Nucleated cell counts per sample were estimated from amplification of reference gene primers within the assay. To quantify the absolute abundance of each unique TCRbeta CDR3 rearrangement, sequence reads were collapsed and filtered. For each sample, productive Simpson clonality was calculated as the square root of Simpson's diversity index across productive rearrangements. The table was pulled from immuneACCESS by TCRdb, which kept in-frame rearrangements only. Such tables lose some clones; where checked, under half of the loss comes from unresolved V genes, and the rest has no known cause. V and J calls and clone size come straight from that table; D and trimming were deduced from the DNA. Present in this sample are approximately 300,000 clones, roughly nine tenths of which were seen just once. Clones ranked in the top ten supply around 3.9% of the sample.

As for this clone: The antigen it binds to is not known. Base qualities were left out, and no much larger clone turns up one base away.

The source material was PBMCs or T cells enriched from blood (not recorded which). The sequence was collected from a woman aged 25 to 39 who had been exposed to COVID-19.

The sequenced DNA: TGTGCCAGCAGCCAAGATGCTAGCGGGCAAGAGACCCAGTACTTC. It is translated as CASSQDASGQETQYF. This sequence uses TRBV4-2 and TRBJ2-5; TRBD2 agrees with 8 junctional bases. The CDR3 spans 15 residues, from the cysteine through the phenylalanine. Only the CDR3 DNA stays, 45 bases, in frame from base 1. V ends up 0 bases short and J 2 bases short, with an unmatched junction base count of 2. The germline V gene sets CDR1 to LGHNA and CDR2 to YNFKEQ.